Listed below are T cell receptor beta chains from one sample, sequenced in a study of T cells in Graves' hyperthyroidism and ophthalmopathy. Using its own MiXCR run on the multiplex PCR reads, TCRdb lists one record per CDR3 protein. The sample carries a few hundred thousand distinct CDR3 sequences, roughly 14% recorded once. Sequencing was performed on blood. Every receptor here comes from a woman aged 40 to 50 with Graves' hyperthyroidism that later progressed to Graves' ophthalmopathy. The CDR3 runs from the conserved cysteine through the conserved F or W. Fields, in order: clone size, V gene, D gene, J gene, CDR3 DNA, CDR3 protein. D genes are given only for firm matches. Part of the rows lack a size; the others show once, few, many or a class for expanded clones.

many	TRBV27	TRBD2	TRBJ2-1	TGTGCCAGCAGTTTAGTGAGCGGGGGTTACAATGAGCAGTTCTTC	CASSLVSGGYNEQFF
few	TRBV2	TRBD2	TRBJ2-5	TGTGCCAGCAGTGAATATCCCCGGGGGGAAGAGACCCAGTACTTC	CASSEYPRGEETQYF
many	TRBV28	NA	TRBJ2-2	TGTGCCAGCAGAAAGGCGTTTAACACCGGGGAGCTGTTTTTT	CASRKAFNTGELFF
NA	TRBV28	TRBD2	TRBJ2-3	TGTGCCAGCAGGCTAGCGGGAGTCGGATTCCCCCCAGATACGCAGTATTTT	CASRLAGVGFPPDTQYF
NA	TRBV9	TRBD2	TRBJ2-1	TGTGCCAGCAGCGTAGGCGGGAGGGCCGCGTTCTTC	CASSVGGRAAFF
NA	TRBV6-2/TRBV6-3	TRBD1	TRBJ2-2	TGTGCCAACAAATTTGACAGGGTCACCGGGGAGCTGTTTTTT	CANKFDRVTGELFF
many	TRBV2	NA	TRBJ1-2	TGTGCCAACAAAGTGAACTATGGCTACACCTTC	CANKVNYGYTF
many	TRBV14	NA	TRBJ2-3	TGTGCCAGCAGCCTGACCTTGACGACGCAGTATTTT	CASSLTLTTQYF
many	TRBV18	TRBD1	TRBJ1-1	TGTGCCAGCTCGCCCCGGGACAGGGGACCGTTTGGGAACACTGAAGCTTTCTTT	CASSPRDRGPFGNTEAFF
few	TRBV27	NA	TRBJ2-2	TGTGCCAGCAGTATGGACTATTACACCGGGGAGCTGTTTTTT	CASSMDYYTGELFF
NA	TRBV7-3	TRBD2	TRBJ2-1	TGTGCCAGCAGCTTAAGTGGGACTAGTTCCAATGAGCAGTTCTTC	CASSLSGTSSNEQFF
many	TRBV2	NA	TRBJ1-3	TGTGCCACTCTAGCTGGAAACACCATATATTTT	CATLAGNTIYF
many	TRBV18	NA	TRBJ1-4	TGTGCCAGCTCACAAGGGGGGAATGAAAAACTGTTTTTT	CASSQGGNEKLFF
NA	TRBV28	TRBD2	TRBJ2-2	TGTGCCAGCAGCTCTACGAAGTTATTAGCGGGAGGGCGGACCGGGGAGCTGTTTTTT	CASSSTKLLAGGRTGELFF
many	TRBV27	TRBD1	TRBJ2-7	TGTGCCAGCAGAAGGGACAGGGACTACGAGCAGTACTTC	CASRRDRDYEQYF
many	TRBV6-1	NA	TRBJ1-1	TGTGCCAGCAGCTCGCCGTTTCGACAGGTAACCACTCGGGAAGCTTTCTTT	CASSSPFRQVTTREAFF
many	TRBV12-3/TRBV12-4	TRBD1	TRBJ2-5	TGTGCCAGCAGTTCGACAGGGGGCGCAGAGACCCAGTACTTC	CASSSTGGAETQYF
many	TRBV5-6	NA	TRBJ1-1	TGTGCCAGCAGCTTGGAGGTTGGGCAGGCGAACACTGAAGCTTTCTTT	CASSLEVGQANTEAFF
many	TRBV25-1	TRBD2	TRBJ2-3	TGTGCCAGCAGTGAACGGCTAGCGGGACTCACAGATACGCAGTATTTT	CASSERLAGLTDTQYF
NA	TRBV6-1	TRBD2	TRBJ2-1	TGTGCCAGCAGTGACGGGACTAGCGGGAGAGGGAATGAGCAGTTCTTC	CASSDGTSGRGNEQFF
NA	TRBV7-3	TRBD2	TRBJ2-3	TGTGCCAGCAGCCAAACCGGACTAGCGGGAGGTACGCAGTATTTT	CASSQTGLAGGTQYF
many	TRBV7-3	NA	TRBJ2-3	TGTGCCAGCAGCTGGGGTGGTTTGAGCACAGATACGCAGTATTTT	CASSWGGLSTDTQYF
many	TRBV6-1	NA	TRBJ1-2	TGTGCCAGCAACGGGGAGGGCTACACCTTC	CASNGEGYTF
many	TRBV30	NA	TRBJ2-3	TGTGCCTGGAGTGTAGGGTCAAGCACAGATACGCAGTATTTT	CAWSVGSSTDTQYF
many	TRBV7-9	TRBD2	TRBJ2-5	TGTGCCAGCAGCTTATTAGGGACTAGCGGACAAGAGACCCAGTACTTC	CASSLLGTSGQETQYF
few	TRBV19	NA	TRBJ1-5	TGTGCCAGTAGTCTACGACGCCCTTATAGCAATCAGCCCCAGCATTTT	CASSLRRPYSNQPQHF
many	TRBV12-5	TRBD2	TRBJ2-1	TGTGCTAGTGGTACGCAAGCGGGAGGCTACAATGAGCAGTTCTTC	CASGTQAGGYNEQFF
many	TRBV28	NA	TRBJ1-1	TGTGCCAGCAGTTTGGACGCCGCGGGAGTCGCTGAAGCTTTCTTT	CASSLDAAGVAEAFF
many	TRBV4-1	NA	TRBJ1-6	TGCGCCAGCAGCCAAGAAGGGTGGGGAAGGGATTCACCCCTCCACTTT	CASSQEGWGRDSPLHF
few	TRBV2	NA	TRBJ1-2	TGTGCCAGCAGTGACAGGGCTTCCCCTTTAGCTAACTATGGCTACACCTTC	CASSDRASPLANYGYTF
many	TRBV5-1	TRBD1	TRBJ2-1	TGCGCCAGCAGCGTCTCAGGGGGTTGGGGGCAGTTCTTC	CASSVSGGWGQFF
many	TRBV6-5	NA	TRBJ1-4	TGTGCCAGCAGTTACGCGAGGGGTGAAAAACTGTTTTTT	CASSYARGEKLFF
NA	TRBV27	TRBD2	TRBJ2-1	TGTGCCAGCAGACCATTTGCCGGGACTAGCGGGAGCAATGAGCAGTTCTTC	CASRPFAGTSGSNEQFF
many	TRBV24-1	NA	TRBJ2-5	TGTGCCACCAGTGAGGGCACAGGGAGCCAAGAGACCCAGTACTTC	CATSEGTGSQETQYF
many	TRBV27	NA	TRBJ2-1	TGTGCCAGCAAGATGTACTCCTACAATGAGCAGTTCTTC	CASKMYSYNEQFF
many	TRBV9	TRBD2	TRBJ2-1	TGTGCCAGCAGCGTAGGACTAGCGGGAAACAAGGATTACACTGAGCAGTTCTTC	CASSVGLAGNKDYTEQFF
many	TRBV9	NA	TRBJ1-6	TGTGCCAGCAACCGCAGCCCAAATTCACCCCTCCACTTT	CASNRSPNSPLHF
few	TRBV20-1	NA	TRBJ2-7	TGCAGTGAACAGGGTGCAGCCTACGAGCAGTACTTC	CSEQGAAYEQYF
NA	TRBV28	NA	TRBJ2-1	TGTGCCAGCAGTTTAATAGGGTCGGTGGGGGCCCGGTACAATGAGCAGTTCTTC	CASSLIGSVGARYNEQFF
many	TRBV6-1	TRBD1	TRBJ2-7	TGTGCCAGCAGGCGGGACAGGGGCTCCTACGAGCAGTACTTC	CASRRDRGSYEQYF
many	TRBV4-1	TRBD1	TRBJ2-7	TGCGCCAGCAGCCAGCGGACAGGGCCCTACGAGCAGTACTTC	CASSQRTGPYEQYF
NA	TRBV14	NA	TRBJ2-7	TGTGCCAGCAGCCAAGACTGGGCCGGGTCGGGCTCCTACGAGCAGTACTTC	CASSQDWAGSGSYEQYF
many	TRBV2	NA	TRBJ2-7	TGTGCCGCGTTAGGGAGATACGAGCAGTACTTC	CAALGRYEQYF
NA	TRBV6-2/TRBV6-3	NA	TRBJ2-5	TGTGCTAGCACCACTGGCGGCCAAGAGACCCAGTACTTC	CASTTGGQETQYF
few	TRBV4-1	TRBD2	TRBJ2-1	TGCGCCAGCAGAGCACTAGCGGGAGGCCACAATGAGCAGTTCTTC	CASRALAGGHNEQFF
many	TRBV10-3	TRBD2	TRBJ2-7	TGTGCCATCAGCGGCGGGAGTAATCTACGTGAGCAGTACTTC	CAISGGSNLREQYF
many	TRBV6-1	TRBD1	TRBJ2-7	TGTGCCAGCAGTGAATACTTAGGTGGGACAGGGCGCTACTACGAGCAGTACTTC	CASSEYLGGTGRYYEQYF
NA	TRBV5-1	TRBD2	TRBJ2-5	TGCGCCAGCAGCTTGCCGCTAGCGGTCCCGGAGACCCAGTACTTC	CASSLPLAVPETQYF
many	TRBV3-1	NA	TRBJ1-1	TGTGCCAGCAGCCCAGGTCACAGGCTTATCACTGAAGCTTTCTTT	CASSPGHRLITEAFF
many	TRBV28	NA	TRBJ1-1	TGTGCCAGCAGTTACAGGGCTTCGAACACTGAAGCTTTCTTT	CASSYRASNTEAFF
many	TRBV5-5	NA	TRBJ2-3	TGTGCCAGCAGCCAGAGAGGGACCTTAGCTAGCACAGATACGCAGTATTTT	CASSQRGTLASTDTQYF
NA	TRBV15	TRBD1	TRBJ1-5	TGTGCCACCAGCAGAGAAGGGACAGTCTTCAATCAGCCCCAGCATTTT	CATSREGTVFNQPQHF
few	TRBV18	NA	TRBJ2-7	TGTGCCAGCTCACCCTATAAGGACACCTCCTACGAGCAGTACTTC	CASSPYKDTSYEQYF
many	TRBV28	TRBD2	TRBJ2-1	TGTGCCAGCAGTTTTTTCCTAGCGGACAATGAGCAGTTCTTC	CASSFFLADNEQFF